Listed below are T cell receptor beta chains from one sample, sequenced in a study of blood T cell repertoires in COVID-19. The data were produced by immunoSEQ multiplex PCR, yet TCRdb's version contains in-frame clones alone and is incomplete. The repertoire holds over 350,000 clones, with about 83% as singletons. The specimen sequenced was PBMCs or T cells enriched from blood (not recorded which). The receptors originated from a woman aged 50 to 60 who had recovered from COVID-19. CDR3s include the opening cysteine and the closing phenylalanine or tryptophan. A D gene is named only where the DNA matches it firmly. Rows give clone size only sometimes, using once, few, many, or a class for an expanded clone.

j_call | d_call | clone_size | v_call | cdr3_aa | cdr3_nt
TRBJ2-7 | NA | NA | TRBV11-2 | CASSSVYEQYF | TGTGCCAGCAGCTCGGTCTACGAGCAGTACTTC
TRBJ1-2 | TRBD1 | NA | TRBV19 | CASSIVGQGNYGYTF | TGTGCCAGTAGTATAGTAGGACAGGGGAACTATGGCTACACCTTC
TRBJ1-1 | NA | NA | TRBV27 | CASGQSGWDTEAFF | TGTGCCAGCGGGCAGTCAGGGTGGGACACTGAAGCTTTCTTT
TRBJ1-4 | NA | once | TRBV15 | CATSTPGGSTNEKLFF | TGTGCCACCAGCACCCCGGGGGGTTCGACTAATGAAAAACTGTTTTTT
TRBJ2-1 | TRBD2 | NA | TRBV6-5 | CASSPGTSAFRPFF | TGTGCCAGCAGCCCCGGGACTAGCGCATTTAGGCCGTTCTTC
TRBJ1-1 | NA | NA | TRBV19 | CASRGHLGAFF | TGTGCCAGTAGGGGGCATCTTGGAGCTTTCTTT
TRBJ1-1 | TRBD1 | once | TRBV27 | CASSPIYPRTGVGTEAFF | TGTGCCAGCAGCCCAATCTACCCCCGGACAGGGGTAGGCACTGAAGCTTTCTTT
TRBJ1-1 | NA | NA | TRBV25-1 | CASSELPFQAFF | TGTGCCAGCAGTGAACTCCCCTTTCAAGCTTTCTTT
TRBJ2-1 | TRBD2 | NA | TRBV28 | CASREGGGVYEQFF | TGTGCCAGCAGGGAAGGCGGGGGGGTTTATGAGCAGTTCTTC
TRBJ2-1 | TRBD2 | NA | TRBV4-1 | CASSQERAAGGPNEQFF | TGCGCCAGCAGCCAAGAGAGGGCAGCGGGGGGACCCAATGAGCAGTTCTTC
TRBJ1-2 | NA | NA | TRBV7-9 | CASSPPMTRTANYGYTF | TGTGCCAGCAGCCCACCGATGACTCGGACAGCTAACTATGGCTACACCTTC
TRBJ2-3 | TRBD2 | NA | TRBV5-1 | CASSFSASGENTQYF | TGCGCCAGCAGCTTTTCGGCTAGCGGGGAGAATACGCAGTATTTT
TRBJ1-4 | NA | few | TRBV3-1/TRBV3-2 | CASSQEGARSEKLFF | TGTGCCAGCAGCCAAGAAGGCGCACGGAGTGAAAAACTGTTTTTT
TRBJ2-3 | TRBD2 | NA | TRBV7-2 | CASGRPSGALRPDTQYF | TGTGCCAGCGGCCGGCCTAGCGGGGCCCTGCGGCCAGATACGCAGTATTTT
TRBJ1-2 | NA | NA | TRBV19 | CASIPFSKANYGYTF | TGTGCCAGTATCCCGTTTAGCAAAGCTAACTATGGCTACACCTTC
TRBJ1-2 | TRBD1 | few | TRBV15 | CATKNSGGHGYTF | TGTGCCACCAAAAACTCAGGGGGCCATGGCTACACCTTC
TRBJ2-7 | NA | NA | TRBV27 | CASSIMGLGDYEQYF | TGTGCCAGCAGTATAATGGGTCTCGGAGATTACGAGCAGTACTTC
TRBJ2-1 | TRBD2 | NA | TRBV6-4 | CASSPFTSGVNEQFF | TGTGCCAGCAGTCCCTTTACTAGCGGGGTCAATGAGCAGTTCTTC
TRBJ2-3 | TRBD1 | NA | TRBV9 | CASSPSGGSSTDTQYF | TGTGCCAGCAGCCCGTCAGGGGGATCTAGCACAGATACGCAGTATTTT
TRBJ1-4 | TRBD1 | NA | TRBV10-2 | CASSGDRENEKLFF | TGCGCCAGCAGTGGGGACAGGGAGAATGAAAAACTGTTTTTT
TRBJ2-3 | TRBD1 | NA | TRBV28 | CASSFFGTVVITDTQYF | TGTGCCAGCAGTTTCTTTGGGACAGTTGTTATTACAGATACGCAGTATTTT
TRBJ1-5 | NA | NA | TRBV15 | CATSSLLNQPQHF | TGTGCCACCAGCAGCCTCCTCAATCAGCCCCAGCATTTT
TRBJ2-1 | TRBD1 | few | TRBV7-3 | CASSPGQGGYNEQFF | TGTGCCAGCAGCCCAGGACAGGGGGGCTACAATGAGCAGTTCTTC
TRBJ2-2 | NA | NA | TRBV19 | CASSIGTISTGELFF | TGTGCCAGTAGTATAGGGACTATCAGTACCGGGGAGCTGTTTTTT
TRBJ1-2 | NA | NA | TRBV28 | CASSTGGITSNYGYTF | TGTGCCAGCAGTACAGGTGGAATCACGTCTAACTATGGCTACACCTTC
TRBJ1-1 | NA | NA | TRBV7-2 | CASSAAGENTEAFF | TGTGCCAGCAGCGCGGCGGGGGAGAACACTGAAGCTTTCTTT
TRBJ2-2 | NA | NA | TRBV5-6 | CASSLILTLGAGELFF | TGTGCCAGCAGCTTGATACTGACCTTGGGCGCCGGGGAGCTGTTTTTT
TRBJ2-3 | TRBD1 | NA | TRBV5-1 | CASSAGQGDTDTQYF | TGCGCCAGCAGCGCGGGACAGGGGGACACAGATACGCAGTATTTT
TRBJ1-1 | NA | NA | TRBV5-1 | CASSFDKDTEAFF | TGCGCCAGCAGCTTTGACAAAGACACTGAAGCTTTCTTT
TRBJ1-1 | NA | NA | TRBV7-2 | CASSLVGASRREAFF | TGTGCCAGCAGCTTAGTAGGGGCCTCAAGGCGAGAAGCTTTCTTT
TRBJ1-2 | NA | NA | TRBV7-2 | CASSQVNYGYTF | TGTGCCAGCAGCCAGGTGAACTATGGCTACACCTTC
TRBJ1-2 | NA | NA | TRBV30 | CAWSVRTALGYTF | TGTGCCTGGAGTGTAAGGACAGCTCTCGGCTACACCTTC
TRBJ2-3 | TRBD1 | NA | TRBV15 | CATSRDEVNRGVDTQYF | TGTGCCACCAGCAGAGATGAAGTCAACAGGGGGGTAGATACGCAGTATTTT
TRBJ1-6 | NA | NA | TRBV2 | CASRDGLILYNSPLHF | TGTGCCAGCAGGGACGGACTGATTCTATATAATTCACCCCTCCACTTT
TRBJ2-3 | NA | NA | TRBV9 | CASSTRAGEPTDTQYF | TGTGCCAGCAGCACGCGGGCAGGGGAACCCACAGATACGCAGTATTTT
TRBJ2-3 | NA | NA | TRBV2 | CASGDALRADTQYF | TGTGCCAGCGGCGACGCCCTACGGGCAGATACGCAGTATTTT
TRBJ1-1 | TRBD1 | NA | TRBV4-2 | CASSKHRGENTEAFF | TGTGCCAGCAGCAAACACAGGGGGGAGAACACTGAAGCTTTCTTT
TRBJ2-1 | NA | NA | TRBV7-9 | CASSIPSYYNEQFF | TGTGCCAGCAGCATCCCCAGTTACTACAATGAGCAGTTCTTC
TRBJ1-2 | NA | NA | TRBV5-5 | CASSPAAYGYTF | TGTGCCAGCAGTCCGGCGGCCTATGGCTACACCTTC
TRBJ2-7 | TRBD1 | NA | TRBV27 | CASKFDGGGQGGRYEQYF | TGTGCCAGCAAATTTGACGGGGGAGGACAGGGGGGAAGGTACGAGCAGTACTTC
TRBJ1-1 | NA | once | TRBV12-3/TRBV12-4 | CASSLGGNTEAFF | TGTGCCAGCAGTTTGGGGGGAAACACTGAAGCTTTCTTT
TRBJ1-5 | TRBD1 | NA | TRBV2 | CASSGTGGRDQPQHF | TGTGCCAGCAGTGGGACAGGCGGGCGGGATCAGCCCCAGCATTTT